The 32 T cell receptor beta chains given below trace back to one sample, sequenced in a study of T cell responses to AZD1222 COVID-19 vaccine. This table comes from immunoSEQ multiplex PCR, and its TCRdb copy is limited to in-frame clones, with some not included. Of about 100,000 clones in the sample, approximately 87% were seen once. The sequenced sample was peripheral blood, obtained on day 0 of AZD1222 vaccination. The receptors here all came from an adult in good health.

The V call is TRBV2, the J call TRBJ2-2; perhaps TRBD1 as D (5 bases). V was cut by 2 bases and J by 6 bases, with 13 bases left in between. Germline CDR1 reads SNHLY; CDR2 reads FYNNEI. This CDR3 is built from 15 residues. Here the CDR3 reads CASSETRGMAGELFF. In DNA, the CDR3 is TGTGCCAGCAGTGAAACAAGGGGTATGGCCGGGGAGCTGTTTTTT.

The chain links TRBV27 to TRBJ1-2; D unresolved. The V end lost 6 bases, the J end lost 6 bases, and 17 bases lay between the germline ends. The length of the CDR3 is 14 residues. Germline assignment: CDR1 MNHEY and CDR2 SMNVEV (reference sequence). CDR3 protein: CASSPLDLPHGYTF. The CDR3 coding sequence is TGTGCCAGCAGCCCTTTGGACCTTCCACATGGCTACACCTTC.

The CDR3 protein is CASSLGHGANYGYTF. The CDR3 region has the DNA TGCGCCAGCAGCTTGGGCCACGGCGCTAACTATGGCTACACCTTC. V and J are TRBV5-1 and TRBJ1-2; D remains ambiguous. The germline gives CDR1 SGHRS, CDR2 YFSETQ. Trimming removed 0 bases from V and 0 bases from J, with 9 bases in between. This CDR3 contains 15 residues. Together with reference TRBV5-1 and TRBJ1-2, the CDR3 gives the full variable domain: KAGVTQTPRYLIKTRGQQVTLSCSPISGHRSVSWYQQTPGQGLQFLFEYFSETQRNKGNFPGRFSGRQFSNSRSEMNVSTLELGDSALYLCASSLGHGANYGYTFGSGTRLTVV.

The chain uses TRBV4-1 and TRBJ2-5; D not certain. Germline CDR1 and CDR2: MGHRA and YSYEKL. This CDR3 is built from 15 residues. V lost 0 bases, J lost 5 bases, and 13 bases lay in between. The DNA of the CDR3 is TGCGCCAGCAGCCAAGACTGGCCAGCCGGGGAGACCCAGTACTTC. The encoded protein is CASSQDWPAGETQYF.

The CDR3 region is CASRSGTGVIYEQYF. In DNA, the CDR3 is TGCGCCAGCAGATCGGGCACAGGGGTTATCTACGAGCAGTACTTC. This chain links TRBV5-1 with TRBJ2-7; TRBD1 matches 7 bases. Germline V gene data show CDR1 as SGHRS and CDR2 as YFSETQ. V shed 5 bases, J shed 3 bases, and the junction held 11 bases outside the gene matches. This CDR3 contains 15 residues.

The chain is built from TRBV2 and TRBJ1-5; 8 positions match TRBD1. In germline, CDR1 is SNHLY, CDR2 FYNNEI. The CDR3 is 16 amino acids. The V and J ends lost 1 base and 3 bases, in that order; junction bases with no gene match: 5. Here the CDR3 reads CASSEDRDRTNQPQHF. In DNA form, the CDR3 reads TGTGCCAGCAGTGAAGATCGGGACAGGACCAATCAGCCCCAGCATTTT.

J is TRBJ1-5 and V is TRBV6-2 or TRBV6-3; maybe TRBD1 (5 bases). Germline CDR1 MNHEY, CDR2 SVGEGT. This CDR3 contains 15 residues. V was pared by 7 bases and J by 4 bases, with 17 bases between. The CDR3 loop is CASTPAGPQNQPQHF. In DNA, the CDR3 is TGTGCCAGCACCCCGGCAGGGCCCCAAAATCAGCCCCAGCATTTT.

Written as DNA, the CDR3 is TGTGCCAGCAGCTTAGGGCAAAGGACGTACTTC. As protein: CASSLGQRTYF. The V gene is TRBV7-3, the J gene TRBJ2-5; unclear D gene. From germline, CDR1 is SGHTA and CDR2 FQGTGA. The length of the CDR3 is 11 residues. V gave up 2 bases and J gave up 13 bases, with 11 bases separating them.

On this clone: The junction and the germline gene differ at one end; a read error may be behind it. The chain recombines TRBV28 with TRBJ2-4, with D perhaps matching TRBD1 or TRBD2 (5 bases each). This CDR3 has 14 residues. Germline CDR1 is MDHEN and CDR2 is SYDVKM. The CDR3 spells CASSATGPNNIQYF. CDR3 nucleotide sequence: TGTGCCAGCAGTGCTACGGGGCCCAATAACATTCAGTACTTC.

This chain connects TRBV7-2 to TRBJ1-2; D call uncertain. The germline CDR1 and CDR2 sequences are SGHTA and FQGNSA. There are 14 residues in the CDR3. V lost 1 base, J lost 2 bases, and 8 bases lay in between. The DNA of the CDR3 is TGTGCCAGCAGCTTAGTTACACTGAACTATGGCTACACCTTC. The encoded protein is CASSLVTLNYGYTF.

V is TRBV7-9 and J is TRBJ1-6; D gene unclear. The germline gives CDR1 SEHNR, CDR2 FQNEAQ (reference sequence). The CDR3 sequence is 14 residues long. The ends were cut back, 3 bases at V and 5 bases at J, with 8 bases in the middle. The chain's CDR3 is CASSFPRHNSPLHF. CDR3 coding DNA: TGTGCCAGCAGCTTCCCCCGGCATAATTCACCCCTCCACTTT.

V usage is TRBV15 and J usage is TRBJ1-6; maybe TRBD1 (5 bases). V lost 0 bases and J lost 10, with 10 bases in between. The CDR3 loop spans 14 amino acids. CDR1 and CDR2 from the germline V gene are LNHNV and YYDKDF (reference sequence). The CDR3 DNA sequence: TGTGCCACCAGCAGAGATTCGGAGGGGTCACCCCTCCACTTT. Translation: CATSRDSEGSPLHF.

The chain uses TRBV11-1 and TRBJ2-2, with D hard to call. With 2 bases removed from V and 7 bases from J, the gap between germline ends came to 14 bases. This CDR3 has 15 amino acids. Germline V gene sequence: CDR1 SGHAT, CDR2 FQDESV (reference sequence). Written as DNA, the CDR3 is TGTGCCAGCAGCTTATTTGACAATTCTTACGGGGAGCTGTTTTTT. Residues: CASSLFDNSYGELFF.

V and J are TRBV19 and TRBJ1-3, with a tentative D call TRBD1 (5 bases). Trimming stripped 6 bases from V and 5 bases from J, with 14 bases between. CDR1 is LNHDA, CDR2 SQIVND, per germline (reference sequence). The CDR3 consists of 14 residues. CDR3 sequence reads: CASSQIGDRNTIYF. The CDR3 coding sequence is TGTGCCAGTAGCCAAATAGGGGACCGAAACACCATATATTTT. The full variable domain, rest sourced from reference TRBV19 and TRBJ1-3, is DGGITQSPKYLFRKEGQNVTLSCEQNLNHDAMYWYRQDPGQGLRLIYYSQIVNDFQKGDIAEGYSVSREKKESFPLTVTSAQKNPTAFYLCASSQIGDRNTIYFGEGSWLTVV.

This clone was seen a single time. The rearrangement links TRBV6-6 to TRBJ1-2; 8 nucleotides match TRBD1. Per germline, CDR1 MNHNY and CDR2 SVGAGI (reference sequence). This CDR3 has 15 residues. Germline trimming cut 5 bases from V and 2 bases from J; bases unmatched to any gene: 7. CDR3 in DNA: TGTGCCAGCAGTCCTGGACAGGGAGAAAACTATGGCTACACCTTC. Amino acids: CASSPGQGENYGYTF.

The CDR3 nucleotides read TGTGCCACCAGTGATTCCGCCAGGACAGCCTCCTACGAGCAGTACTTC. Its protein product is CATSDSARTASYEQYF. This chain links TRBV24-1 with TRBJ2-7, with D maybe TRBD1 (6 bases). The V gene's germline CDR1 is KGHDR and CDR2 SFDVKD. The length of the CDR3 is 16 residues. The V and J ends lost 2 bases and 0 bases respectively, with 13 bases between them.

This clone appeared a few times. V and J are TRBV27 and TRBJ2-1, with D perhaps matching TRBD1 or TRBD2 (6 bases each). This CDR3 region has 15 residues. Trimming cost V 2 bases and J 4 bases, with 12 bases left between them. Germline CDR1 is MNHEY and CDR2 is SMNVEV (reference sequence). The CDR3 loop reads CASSLLGGPYNEQFF. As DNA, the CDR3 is TGTGCCAGCAGTTTACTGGGGGGCCCATACAATGAGCAGTTCTTC.

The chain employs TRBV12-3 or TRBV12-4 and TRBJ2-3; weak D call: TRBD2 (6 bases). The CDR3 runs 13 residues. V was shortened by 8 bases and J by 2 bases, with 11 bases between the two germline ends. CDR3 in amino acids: CASRGSHTDTQYF. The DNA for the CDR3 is TGTGCCAGCCGGGGGTCCCACACAGATACGCAGTATTTT.

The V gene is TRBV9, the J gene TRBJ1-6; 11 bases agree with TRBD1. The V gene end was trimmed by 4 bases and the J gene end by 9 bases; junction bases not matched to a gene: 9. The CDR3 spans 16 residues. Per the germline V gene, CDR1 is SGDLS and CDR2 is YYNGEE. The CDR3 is CASSLRPGTGGSPLHF. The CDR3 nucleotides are TGTGCCAGCAGCCTTCGTCCCGGGACAGGGGGTTCACCCCTCCACTTT.

In nucleotides, the CDR3 is TGTGCCAGCAGGAGTGAGATCGGGAACTATGGCTACACCTTC. It yields the protein CASRSEIGNYGYTF. This chain joins TRBV5-4 and TRBJ1-2; D not certain. Trimming left V 5 bases short and J 2 bases short, with 13 bases between. Looked up from germline, CDR1 is SGHNT and CDR2 is YYREEE (reference sequence). The CDR3 is made up of 14 amino acids.

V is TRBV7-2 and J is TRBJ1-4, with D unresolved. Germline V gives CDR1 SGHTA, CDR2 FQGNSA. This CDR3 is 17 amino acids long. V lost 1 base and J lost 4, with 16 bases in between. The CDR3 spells CASSLEARTSGNEKLFF. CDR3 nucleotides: TGTGCCAGCAGCTTAGAGGCCAGGACGAGTGGTAATGAAAAACTGTTTTTT.

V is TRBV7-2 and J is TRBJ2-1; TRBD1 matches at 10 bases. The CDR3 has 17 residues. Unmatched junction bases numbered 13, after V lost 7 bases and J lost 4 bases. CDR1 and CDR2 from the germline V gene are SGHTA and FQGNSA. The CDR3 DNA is TGTGCCAGCACCAAAAGACCCCCGGGACAGGGGTACAATGAGCAGTTCTTC. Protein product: CASTKRPPGQGYNEQFF.

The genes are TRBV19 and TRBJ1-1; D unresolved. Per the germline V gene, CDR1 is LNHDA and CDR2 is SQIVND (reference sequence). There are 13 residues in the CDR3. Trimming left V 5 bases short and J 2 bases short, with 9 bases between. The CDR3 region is CASSFQVNTEAFF. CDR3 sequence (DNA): TGTGCCAGTAGTTTCCAGGTTAACACTGAAGCTTTCTTT.

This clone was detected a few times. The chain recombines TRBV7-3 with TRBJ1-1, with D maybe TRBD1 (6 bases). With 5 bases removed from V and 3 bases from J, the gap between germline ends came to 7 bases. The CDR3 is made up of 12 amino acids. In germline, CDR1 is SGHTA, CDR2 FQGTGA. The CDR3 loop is CASSRGDTEAFF. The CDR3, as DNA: TGTGCCAGCAGCAGGGGGGACACTGAAGCTTTCTTT.

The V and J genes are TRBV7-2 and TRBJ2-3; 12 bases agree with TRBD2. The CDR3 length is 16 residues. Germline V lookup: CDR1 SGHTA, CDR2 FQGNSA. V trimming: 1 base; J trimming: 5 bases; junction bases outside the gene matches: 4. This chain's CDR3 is CASSLGLAGGLDTQYF. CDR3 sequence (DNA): TGTGCCAGCAGCTTAGGTCTAGCGGGGGGGTTAGATACGCAGTATTTT.

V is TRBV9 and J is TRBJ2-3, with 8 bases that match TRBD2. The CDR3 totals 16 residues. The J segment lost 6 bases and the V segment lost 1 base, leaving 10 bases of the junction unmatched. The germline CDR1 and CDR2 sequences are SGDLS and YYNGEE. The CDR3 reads CASSVLSGAQVDTQYF. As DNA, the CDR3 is TGTGCCAGCAGCGTACTTAGCGGGGCACAGGTGGATACGCAGTATTTT.

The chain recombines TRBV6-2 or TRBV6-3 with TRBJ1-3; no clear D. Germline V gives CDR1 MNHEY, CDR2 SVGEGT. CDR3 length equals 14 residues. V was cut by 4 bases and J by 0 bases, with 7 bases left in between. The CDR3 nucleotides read TGTGCCAGCAGTTTTTCTGACTCTGGAAACACCATATATTTT. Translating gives CASSFSDSGNTIYF.

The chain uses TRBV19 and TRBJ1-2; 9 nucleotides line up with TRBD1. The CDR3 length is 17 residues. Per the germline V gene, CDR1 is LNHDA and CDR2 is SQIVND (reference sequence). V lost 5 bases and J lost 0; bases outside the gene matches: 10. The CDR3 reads CASSFGGTGSSNYGYTF. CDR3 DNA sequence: TGTGCCAGTAGTTTTGGAGGGACAGGGTCATCTAACTATGGCTACACCTTC.

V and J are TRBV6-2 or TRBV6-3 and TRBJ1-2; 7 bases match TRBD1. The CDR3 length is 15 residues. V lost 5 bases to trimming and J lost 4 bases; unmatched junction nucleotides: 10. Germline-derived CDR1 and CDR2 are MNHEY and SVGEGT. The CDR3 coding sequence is TGTGCCAGCAGTCCCGGGACAGTTACTGCCTATGGCTACACCTTC. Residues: CASSPGTVTAYGYTF.

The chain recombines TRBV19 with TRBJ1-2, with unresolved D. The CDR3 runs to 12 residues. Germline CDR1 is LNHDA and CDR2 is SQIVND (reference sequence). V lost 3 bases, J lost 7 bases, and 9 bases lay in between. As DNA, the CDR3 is TGTGCCAGTAGTATTTCAACCGGTGGCTACACCTTC. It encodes CASSISTGGYTF.

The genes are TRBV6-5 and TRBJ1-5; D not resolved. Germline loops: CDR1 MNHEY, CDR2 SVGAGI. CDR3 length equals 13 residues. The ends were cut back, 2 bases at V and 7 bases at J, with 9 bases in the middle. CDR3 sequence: CASSYASTQPQHF. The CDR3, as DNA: TGTGCCAGCAGTTACGCCTCGACGCAGCCCCAGCATTTT.

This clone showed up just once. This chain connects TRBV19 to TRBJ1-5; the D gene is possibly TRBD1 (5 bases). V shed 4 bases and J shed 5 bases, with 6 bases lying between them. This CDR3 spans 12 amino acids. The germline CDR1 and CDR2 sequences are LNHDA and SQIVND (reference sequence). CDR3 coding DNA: TGTGCCAGTAGTAGAGGGGATCAGCCCCAGCATTTT. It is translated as CASSRGDQPQHF.